Following are 28 T cell receptor beta chains from one sample sequenced in a study of shared clonotypes between healthy human individuals. Sequencing was performed with immunoSEQ multiplex PCR; in TCRdb, only in-frame clones are kept and a portion is missing. Of millions of clones in the sample, more than 85% were seen once. Sequenced sample: naive CD4+ T cells from PBMCs. Subset described: CD45RA+ positively selected. These receptors all stem from a man younger than 35 in good health. Some clones in this sample may be carry-over from other donors' samples.

Only one count was recorded for this clone. The genes are TRBV28 and TRBJ2-3; 15 nucleotides align to TRBD2. Germline-derived CDR1 and CDR2 are MDHEN and SYDVKM. This CDR3 is built from 16 residues. After removal of 5 bases from V and 10 bases from J, the junction contained 10 bases not matched to a gene. CDR3 region: CASSASGTSGRRSQYF. The CDR3 DNA is TGTGCCAGCAGTGCCTCCGGGACTAGCGGGAGGAGATCGCAGTATTTT. The entire variable domain, with the rest obtained from reference TRBV28 and TRBJ2-3, is as follows: DVKVTQSSRYLVKRTGEKVFLECVQDMDHENMFWYRQDPGLGLRLIYFSYDVKMKEKGDIPEGYSVSREKKERFSLILESASTNQTSMYLCASSASGTSGRRSQYFGPGTRLTVL.

The V and J genes are TRBV30 and TRBJ1-2; D remains unclear. The V gene lost 4 bases and the J gene lost 3 bases, with 12 bases spanning the gap. The CDR3 sequence is 13 residues long. Germline V gives CDR1 GTSNPN, CDR2 SVGIG (reference sequence). CDR3 amino acids: CAWNPSRDYGYTF. The CDR3 region has the DNA TGTGCCTGGAACCCATCAAGGGACTATGGCTACACCTTC.

The chain recombines TRBV5-1 with TRBJ2-7; 10 positions agree with TRBD1. The CDR3 is made up of 19 amino acids. Germline CDR1 is SGHRS and CDR2 is YFSETQ. Trimming at V came to 4 bases and at J to 0 bases, leaving 16 bases not matched to a gene. The CDR3 region is CASSGTGTGVTKSSYEQYF. DNA of the CDR3: TGCGCCAGCAGCGGGACCGGGACAGGGGTTACTAAGAGCTCCTACGAGCAGTACTTC.

The chain carries TRBV5-1 and TRBJ1-3; TRBD1 matches 10 bases. There are 15 residues in the CDR3. The trim removed 0 bases at V and 8 bases at J, leaving 5 bases unmatched. Per the germline V gene, CDR1 is SGHRS and CDR2 is YFSETQ. CDR3 sequence: CASSLDLGQGDTIYF. CDR3 nucleotide sequence: TGCGCCAGCAGCTTGGACCTTGGACAGGGGGACACCATATATTTT.

The chain joins TRBV6-6 to TRBJ2-2, with a possible D match to TRBD2 (6 bases). The CDR3 totals 13 residues. V gave up 7 bases and J gave up 5 bases, with 11 bases separating them. CDR1 MNHNY and CDR2 SVGAGI come from the germline V gene (reference sequence). This CDR3 is CASTTSWTGELFF. CDR3 nucleotide sequence: TGTGCCAGCACTACTAGCTGGACCGGGGAGCTGTTTTTT.

The CDR3 DNA reads as TGTGCCAGCAGCTCCCCCGGACTAGTCGGGAACACCGGGGAGCTGTTTTTT. Residues: CASSSPGLVGNTGELFF. The chain couples TRBV7-3 to TRBJ2-2; TRBD2 aligns across 7 bases. The CDR3 spans 17 residues. Unmatched junction bases numbered 9, after V lost 4 bases and J lost 1 base. Germline V gives CDR1 SGHTA, CDR2 FQGTGA. Full variable domain (remainder filled in from reference TRBV7-3 and TRBJ2-2): GAGVSQTPSNKVTEKGKYVELRCDPISGHTALYWYRQSLGQGPEFLIYFQGTGAADDSGLPNDRFFAVRPEGSVSTLKIQRTERGDSAVYLCASSSPGLVGNTGELFFGEGSRLTVL.

This chain uses TRBV30 with TRBJ1-2; 10 bases fit TRBD1. V lost 1 base and J lost 7; bases outside the gene matches: 9. Germline V lookup: CDR1 GTSNPN, CDR2 SVGIG (reference sequence). The CDR3 extends over 15 amino acids. The CDR3 loop reads CAWSGDRGLSGGYTF. CDR3 DNA sequence: TGTGCCTGGAGTGGGGACAGGGGCTTATCGGGTGGCTACACCTTC.

In DNA, the CDR3 is TGTGCCAGTAGTATCTCACTAGCGGGGCCCACAGATACGCAGTATTTT. This codes for CASSISLAGPTDTQYF. The V call is TRBV19, the J call TRBJ2-3, with 10 nucleotides matching TRBD2. Per germline, CDR1 LNHDA and CDR2 SQIVND (reference sequence). This CDR3 contains 16 residues. V lost 3 bases, J lost 2 bases, and 5 bases stayed unmatched.

The chain is built from TRBV7-3 and TRBJ1-1; 9 nucleotides line up with TRBD1. This CDR3 spans 14 amino acids. Germline loops: CDR1 SGHTA, CDR2 FQGTGA. Trimming removed 2 bases from V and 6 bases from J; junction bases left unmatched: 4. In nucleotides, the CDR3 is TGTGCCAGCAGCTTATCGGGACAGGGTTCTGAAGCTTTCTTT. The encoded protein is CASSLSGQGSEAFF.

The sample holds one count of this clone. Other DNA sequences in the same sample also yield this CDR3. The chain uses TRBV7-3 and TRBJ1-1, with D uncertain. Germline lookup yields CDR1 SGHTA and CDR2 FQGTGA. Trimming took off 2 bases at V and 0 bases at J, with 4 bases between the two ends. CDR3 size: 13 residues. CDR3 DNA sequence: TGTGCCAGCAGCTTAGAACTGAACACTGAAGCTTTCTTT. Translated, it gives CASSLELNTEAFF.

The V call is TRBV19, the J call TRBJ1-4; TRBD1 matches 9 bases. Germline CDR1 and CDR2: LNHDA and SQIVND (reference sequence). V gave up 6 bases and J gave up 6 bases; unmatched junction bases: 5. CDR3 length: 14 amino acids. The CDR3 region is CASRRQGGDEKLFF. DNA for the CDR3: TGTGCCAGTAGAAGACAGGGGGGAGATGAAAAACTGTTTTTT.

The chain is built from TRBV4-1 and TRBJ2-7; D is possibly TRBD1 (5 bases). The CDR3 runs 16 residues. CDR1 is MGHRA and CDR2 is YSYEKL in the germline V gene. V was clipped by 0 bases and J by 3 bases, with 15 bases between them. This chain's CDR3 is CASSQDAARAIYEQYF. Here the CDR3 DNA reads TGCGCCAGCAGCCAAGATGCAGCCAGGGCCATCTACGAGCAGTACTTC.

The chain combines TRBV19 with TRBJ1-1; D perhaps matches TRBD1 (5 bases). The germline V gene encodes CDR1 LNHDA and CDR2 SQIVND (reference sequence). Trimming shortened V by 5 bases and J by 0 bases, and 19 bases separated the two germline ends. The length of the CDR3 is 17 residues. CDR3 protein: CASSDLKRARVNTEAFF. The CDR3 nucleotides are TGTGCCAGTAGTGACCTCAAAAGGGCCAGGGTGAACACTGAAGCTTTCTTT.

The chain joins TRBV5-1 to TRBJ2-3; the D gene could be TRBD1 or TRBD2 (6 bases each). Germline V gives CDR1 SGHRS, CDR2 YFSETQ. V was trimmed by 1 base and J by 0 bases, leaving 15 bases between them. The CDR3 loop spans 17 amino acids. CDR3 sequence: CASSLSRGLRSTDTQYF. The DNA of the CDR3 is TGCGCCAGCAGCTTGAGTCGGGGGCTAAGAAGCACAGATACGCAGTATTTT.

The CDR3 loop is CATPICGRVRKTQYF. The CDR3 nucleotides read TGTGCCACCCCCATTTGCGGCAGGGTCCGAAAGACCCAGTACTTC. This chain links TRBV27 with TRBJ2-5; perhaps TRBD1 as D (5 bases). Germline loops: CDR1 MNHEY, CDR2 SMNVEV (reference sequence). The length of the CDR3 is 15 residues. V lost 10 bases to trimming and J lost 6 bases, with 24 bases between them.

This clone was observed once. V gene TRBV5-1 combines with J gene TRBJ2-5; no firm D call. CDR3 size: 13 residues. V dropped 4 bases and J dropped 3 bases, with 10 bases sitting between them. Per germline, CDR1 SGHRS and CDR2 YFSETQ. DNA of the CDR3: TGCGCCAGCAGCCCGGGTTGGGAAGAGACCCAGTACTTC. Its protein product is CASSPGWEETQYF.

This chain joins TRBV4-1 and TRBJ1-2, with 12 bases identical to TRBD1. Per germline, CDR1 MGHRA and CDR2 YSYEKL. The length of the CDR3 is 16 residues. The junction had 10 bases not matched to a gene; V was cut back by 3 bases and J by 8 bases. The DNA for the CDR3 is TGCGCCAGCAGCCAGGGGGACAGGGGGCCCGGTGGCGGCTACACCTTC. It is translated as CASSQGDRGPGGGYTF.

This chain links TRBV7-9 with TRBJ1-5; tentative D call: TRBD1 (5 bases). CDR1 is SEHNR, CDR2 FQNEAQ, per germline (reference sequence). CDR3 length equals 12 residues. V gave up 5 bases and J gave up 11 bases, with 13 bases separating them. In nucleotides, the CDR3 is TGTGCCAGCAGCCCCATCGGGGGGGCCCAGCATTTT. Protein sequence: CASSPIGGAQHF.

Note on this clone: Distinct nucleotide sequences in the sample also encode this CDR3. The chain is built from TRBV5-1 and TRBJ2-2, with no clear D. Per the germline V gene, CDR1 is SGHRS and CDR2 is YFSETQ. The germline V and J ends were trimmed by 0 bases and 5 bases, with 5 bases remaining between them. This CDR3 is 13 amino acids long. This CDR3 reads CASSLDVTGELFF. CDR3 nucleotides: TGCGCCAGCAGCTTGGACGTAACCGGGGAGCTGTTTTTT.

The J gene is TRBJ2-7, the V gene TRBV25-1; D perhaps matches TRBD1 (5 bases). Germline V gene sequence: CDR1 MGHDK, CDR2 SYGVNS. The germline V and J ends were trimmed by 4 bases and 4 bases, with 8 bases remaining between them. The CDR3 spans 12 residues. In DNA, the CDR3 is TGTGCCAGCAGTGGACAGCCTTACGAGCAGTACTTC. Its translation is CASSGQPYEQYF.

The genes are TRBV7-2 and TRBJ2-5; a possible D gene is TRBD1 (6 bases). From germline, CDR1 is SGHTA and CDR2 FQGNSA. The V and J ends lost 4 bases and 2 bases respectively, with 11 bases between them. This CDR3 has 14 residues. CDR3 sequence (DNA): TGTGCCAGCAGCTCCTTGGACAGACAAGAGACCCAGTACTTC. Protein sequence: CASSSLDRQETQYF.

This rearrangement joins TRBV2 to TRBJ1-5, with 7 bases identical to TRBD1. This CDR3 is built from 15 residues. V dropped 6 bases and J dropped 3; count of bases not matched to a gene: 8. Germline CDR1 is SNHLY and CDR2 is FYNNEI. The CDR3 reads CASSWDSASNQPQHF. The CDR3 region has the DNA TGTGCCAGCAGCTGGGACAGTGCCTCCAATCAGCCCCAGCATTTT.

The rearrangement links TRBV18 to TRBJ1-1, with D possibly matching TRBD1 (5 bases). Trimming took 6 bases from V and 1 from J, leaving 18 bases between them. CDR3 length equals 16 residues. Looked up from germline, CDR1 is KGHSH and CDR2 is LQKENI. This CDR3 reads CASSKGLPDTNTEAFF. DNA for the CDR3: TGTGCCAGCTCCAAGGGGCTCCCGGATACGAACACTGAAGCTTTCTTT. Complete variable domain (other parts from reference TRBV18 and TRBJ1-1): NAGVMQNPRHLVRRRGQEARLRCSPMKGHSHVYWYRQLPEEGLKFMVYLQKENIIDESGMPKERFSAEFPKEGPSILRIQQVVRGDSAAYFCASSKGLPDTNTEAFFGQGTRLTVV.

This clone was detected only once. Additional DNA sequences in this sample encode the identical CDR3. The chain has TRBV20-1 and TRBJ2-1; D not resolved. This CDR3 is 10 amino acids long. Looked up from germline, CDR1 is DFQATT and CDR2 is SNEGSKA (reference sequence). Trimming shortened V by 6 bases and J by 8 bases, and 8 bases separated the two germline ends. The CDR3 coding sequence is TGCAGTGCAACCGGCGATGAGCAGTTCTTC. Protein product: CSATGDEQFF.

The V and J genes are TRBV11-2 and TRBJ2-1, with 11 bases that match TRBD2. The CDR3 has 16 residues. Germline trimming cut 6 bases from V and 7 bases from J; bases unmatched to any gene: 11. Per the germline V gene, CDR1 is SGHAT and CDR2 is FQNNGV. The CDR3 reads CASSPIAGGPGNEQFF. As DNA, the CDR3 is TGTGCCAGCAGTCCAATAGCGGGAGGGCCCGGTAATGAGCAGTTCTTC.

V gene TRBV28 combines with J gene TRBJ2-5; perhaps TRBD2 as D (6 bases). Germline V gene lookup returns CDR1 MDHEN and CDR2 SYDVKM. The ends were cut back, 5 bases at V and 4 bases at J, with 8 bases in the middle. This CDR3 has 12 residues. CDR3 bases: TGTGCCAGCAGTGAGGGACTAGAGACCCAGTACTTC. Residues: CASSEGLETQYF. Variable domain in full (rest from reference TRBV28 and TRBJ2-5): DVKVTQSSRYLVKRTGEKVFLECVQDMDHENMFWYRQDPGLGLRLIYFSYDVKMKEKGDIPEGYSVSREKKERFSLILESASTNQTSMYLCASSEGLETQYFGPGTRLLVL.

Note on this clone: The sample contains more than one DNA sequence encoding this CDR3. The chain couples TRBV5-5 to TRBJ1-4; the D is unclear. CDR1 SGHKS and CDR2 YYEKEE come from the germline V gene (reference sequence). V was clipped by 1 base and J by 7 bases, with 5 bases between them. The CDR3 length is 12 residues. The CDR3 sequence is CASSLTGEKLFF. CDR3 nucleotides: TGTGCCAGCAGCTTGACGGGTGAAAAACTGTTTTTT.

This rearrangement joins TRBV5-1 to TRBJ2-7; D may match TRBD1 or TRBD2 (5 bases each). This CDR3 has 17 amino acids. Germline V gene lookup returns CDR1 SGHRS and CDR2 YFSETQ. V lost 2 bases, J lost 1 base, and 19 bases lay in between. CDR3 protein: CASSFSPQRGLSYEQYF. CDR3 nucleotide sequence: TGCGCCAGCAGCTTTTCCCCCCAGAGGGGCCTTTCCTACGAGCAGTACTTC.